Listed below are T cell receptor beta chains from one sample, sequenced in a study of post-analysis software for immune sequencing data. MiXCR, applied by TCRdb to the PCR reads, yields one record per CDR3 protein. Of roughly 570,000 distinct CDR3 sequences listed, around a third are singletons. Sequencing input: blood. These receptor sequences come from a girl under 18 with multiple sclerosis. CDR3s include the opening cysteine and the closing phenylalanine or tryptophan. The D gene is left open where the match is weak. Clone size is given for some rows only: seen once, a few or many times, or a class if the clone is expanded.

14	-	many	TRBJ2-5	TRBV7-9	CASSYDREGETQYF	TGTGCCAGCAGCTACGACAGGGAGGGAGAGACCCAGTACTTC
13	TRBD1	-	TRBJ2-7	TRBV29-1	CSMGTGGSYEQYF	TGCAGCATGGGGACAGGGGGCTCCTACGAGCAGTACTTC
15	TRBD1	-	TRBJ1-1	TRBV7-2	CASGLQTGTNTEAFF	TGTGCCAGCGGTTTACAGACAGGGACGAACACTGAAGCTTTCTTT
13	-	-	TRBJ2-7	TRBV29-1	CSVLTGSYNEQYF	TGCAGCGTCCTGACGGGGTCCTACAATGAGCAGTACTTC
15	TRBD1	many	TRBJ2-7	TRBV4-1	CASSQGRGLRYEQYF	TGCGCCAGCAGCCAGGGCAGGGGGCTTCGGTACGAGCAGTACTTC
14	-	-	TRBJ2-3	TRBV10-3	CAISGSGDTDTQYF	TGTGCCATCAGTGGGTCTGGCGACACAGATACGCAGTATTTT
13	-	few	TRBJ2-3	TRBV7-2	CASSLAYPDTQYF	TGTGCCAGCAGCTTAGCCTACCCAGATACGCAGTATTTT
17	TRBD1	-	TRBJ2-1	TRBV24-1	CATSGPRPGQGHNEQFF	TGTGCCACCAGTGGACCAAGACCGGGACAGGGACACAATGAGCAGTTCTTC
15	-	once	TRBJ1-2	TRBV20-1	CSARERAGLPYGYTF	TGCAGTGCTAGAGAGCGGGCAGGGCTACCCTATGGCTACACCTTC
14	-	few	TRBJ2-7	TRBV21-1	CASSKYSSSYEQYF	TGTGCCAGCAGCAAGTACAGTAGCTCCTACGAGCAGTACTTC
14	-	-	TRBJ1-1	TRBV7-7	CASSLLLVSTEAFF	TGTGCTAGCAGCTTATTGTTGGTGAGCACTGAAGCTTTCTTT
13	TRBD1	few	TRBJ2-7	TRBV5-1	CASSPRTGYEQYF	TGCGCCAGCAGCCCACGGACAGGGTACGAGCAGTACTTC
15	TRBD1	-	TRBJ1-2	TRBV12-3/TRBV12-4	CASSFGDRRPYGYTF	TGTGCCAGCAGTTTTGGGGACAGACGCCCGTATGGCTACACCTTC
14	TRBD1	-	TRBJ1-1	TRBV20-1	CSAPRQGANTEAFF	TGCAGTGCTCCGCGGCAGGGGGCAAACACTGAAGCTTTCTTT
17	-	-	TRBJ2-4	TRBV6-2/TRBV6-3	CASILGTDPVSKNIQYF	TGTGCCAGCATCCTAGGGACGGACCCCGTTTCCAAAAACATTCAGTACTTC
17	TRBD1	many	TRBJ1-2	TRBV4-1	CASSQDRATGTGYGYTF	TGCGCCAGCAGCCAAGATAGGGCGACAGGGACGGGGTATGGCTACACCTTC
12	-	-	TRBJ2-5	TRBV29-1	CSVRGSQETQYF	TGCAGCGTTCGGGGGTCCCAAGAGACCCAGTACTTC
11	-	-	TRBJ1-2	TRBV29-1	CSVGGMGGYTF	TGCAGCGTTGGGGGGATGGGTGGCTACACCTTC
12	-	few	TRBJ1-1	TRBV5-6	CASTLTGTEAFF	TGTGCCAGCACCTTAACAGGTACTGAAGCTTTCTTT
15	-	-	TRBJ2-6	TRBV7-9	CASSRQVAGANVLTF	TGTGCCAGCAGCCGACAGGTGGCCGGGGCCAACGTCCTGACTTTC
15	TRBD1	few	TRBJ1-4	TRBV4-1	CASSGYRGLEEKLFF	TGCGCCAGCAGTGGATACAGGGGATTAGAGGAAAAACTGTTTTTT
17	-	few	TRBJ2-5	TRBV5-4	CASSLVRKDSGGETQYF	TGTGCCAGCAGCTTGGTGAGAAAGGACAGTGGTGGGGAGACCCAGTACTTC
16	TRBD1	once	TRBJ2-4	TRBV11-2	CASSGGQYLAKNIQYF	TGTGCCAGCAGCGGGGGACAGTATCTAGCCAAAAACATTCAGTACTTC
15	-	-	TRBJ2-5	TRBV24-1	CATSDRGATQETQYF	TGTGCCACCAGTGACCGAGGAGCAACCCAAGAGACCCAGTACTTC
11	-	few	TRBJ2-7	TRBV29-1	CSVGRGYEQYF	TGCAGCGTTGGCAGGGGCTACGAGCAGTACTTC
14	TRBD2	few	TRBJ2-7	TRBV7-2	CASSDPSGTYEQYF	TGTGCCAGCAGCGACCCTAGCGGAACCTACGAGCAGTACTTC
15	-	few	TRBJ2-3	TRBV6-6	CASSYWTGSTDTQYF	TGTGCCAGCAGTTACTGGACGGGCAGCACAGATACGCAGTATTTT
14	TRBD2	few	TRBJ2-5	TRBV10-3	CAIGSGGGKETQYF	TGTGCCATCGGGAGCGGGGGGGGGAAAGAGACCCAGTACTTC
14	-	-	TRBJ1-5	TRBV20-1	CSARVGQGNQPQHF	TGCAGTGCTAGAGTTGGGCAGGGAAATCAGCCCCAGCATTTT
19	-	few	TRBJ2-6	TRBV4-1	CASSQDRGGLSSGANVLTF	TGCGCCAGCAGCCAAGATCGGGGAGGCCTCAGCTCTGGGGCCAACGTCCTGACTTTC
14	-	-	TRBJ1-5	TRBV12-3/TRBV12-4	CASSKTSENQPQHF	TGTGCCAGCAGTAAAACCTCTGAAAATCAGCCCCAGCATTTT
12	-	-	TRBJ1-2	TRBV12-3/TRBV12-4	CASSRAPYGYTF	TGTGCCAGCAGCCGAGCGCCTTATGGCTACACCTTC
15	TRBD1	-	TRBJ1-4	TRBV6-5	CASSYTTGTNEKLFF	TGTGCCAGCAGTTACACGACAGGGACTAATGAAAAACTGTTTTTT
14	-	-	TRBJ2-1	TRBV9	CASSVGTYYNEQFF	TGTGCCAGCAGCGTGGGGACGTATTACAATGAGCAGTTCTTC
15	-	few	TRBJ2-6	TRBV12-3/TRBV12-4	CASTGTTSGANVLTF	TGTGCCAGCACCGGAACGACCTCTGGGGCCAACGTCCTGACTTTC
14	-	few	TRBJ2-6	TRBV29-1	CSVYRDSGANVLTF	TGCAGCGTTTACCGGGACTCTGGGGCCAACGTCCTGACTTTC
21	TRBD2	few	TRBJ2-5	TRBV11-2	CASSLVGTGTSGGNFQETQYF	TGTGCCAGCAGCTTAGTGGGGACCGGGACTAGCGGGGGTAACTTCCAAGAGACCCAGTACTTC
14	-	-	TRBJ2-3	TRBV5-1	CASSLEDRSDTQYF	TGCGCCAGCAGCCTCGAGGATCGGTCAGATACGCAGTATTTT
15	-	few	TRBJ1-6	TRBV7-9	CASSLEGRAGSPLHF	TGTGCCAGCAGCTTAGAGGGCAGGGCTGGGTCACCCCTCCACTTT
14	-	few	TRBJ2-7	TRBV20-1	CSAPRDRNSYEQYF	TGCAGTGCTCCCCGGGACCGCAACTCCTACGAGCAGTACTTC
16	TRBD2	-	TRBJ2-3	TRBV24-1	CATSDPGRGGCYTQYF	TGTGCCACCAGTGATCCGGGGCGGGGGGGCTGTTATACGCAGTATTTT
13	-	-	TRBJ2-3	TRBV3-1	CASSQAGGDTQYF	TGTGCCAGCAGCCAAGCGGGCGGCGATACGCAGTATTTT
15	-	-	TRBJ2-3	TRBV7-3	CASSLRAASTDTQYF	TGTGCCAGCAGCTTACGGGCGGCTAGCACAGATACGCAGTATTTT
14	TRBD1	few	TRBJ2-7	TRBV12-3/TRBV12-4	CASSTRQGDAEQYF	TGTGCCAGCAGTACCCGACAGGGTGACGCCGAGCAGTACTTC
15	-	few	TRBJ2-4	TRBV15	CATSLGGGAKNIQYF	TGTGCCACCAGTCTAGGGGGGGGAGCCAAAAACATTCAGTACTTC
12	-	-	TRBJ2-4	TRBV7-9	CASSGGTGIQYF	TGTGCCAGCAGCGGCGGTACCGGCATTCAGTACTTC
16	TRBD1	-	TRBJ1-2	TRBV7-9	CASSLAFRQGGYGYTF	TGTGCCAGCAGCTTAGCTTTCCGACAGGGGGGCTATGGCTACACCTTC
15	-	few	TRBJ1-1	TRBV7-2	CASIKNPIVNTEAFF	TGTGCCAGCATCAAGAATCCTATCGTGAACACTGAAGCTTTCTTT
13	-	few	TRBJ2-7	TRBV7-6	CASSSGAADEQYF	TGTGCCAGCAGCTCGGGGGCGGCGGACGAGCAGTACTTC